Following are 3 T cell receptor beta chains from one sample sequenced in a study of CD8 T cells in ankylosing spondylitis. TCRdb reanalysed the 5' RACE reads using MiXCR and keeps one entry per CDR3 protein. The table has about 90,000 distinct CDR3 sequences, roughly 27% seen once. Sequencing input: blood, either unsorted or a sorted T cell fraction (not recorded which). All receptors come from a male donor with ankylosing spondylitis or in good health (not recorded which).

V usage is TRBV7-9 and J usage is TRBJ2-1; D unclear. Trimming shortened V by 7 bases and J by 4 bases, and 14 bases separated the two germline ends. The CDR3 consists of 14 residues. The germline V gene has CDR1 SEHNR and CDR2 FQNEAQ (reference sequence). The CDR3 DNA is TGTGCCAGCACCCCAGAGGCCTCGTACAATGAGCAGTTCTTC. It is translated as CASTPEASYNEQFF.

CDR3 in DNA: TGTGCCAGCAGCCCACAGCCTAATGAAAAACTGTTTTTT. Protein product: CASSPQPNEKLFF. The chain combines TRBV7-2 with TRBJ1-4; no reliable D call. With 5 bases removed from V and 3 bases from J, the gap between germline ends came to 7 bases. The germline V gene has CDR1 SGHTA and CDR2 FQGNSA. This CDR3 has 13 amino acids.

The chain combines TRBV5-5 with TRBJ1-4; TRBD1 agrees at 11 bases. CDR3 length: 14 amino acids. Looked up from germline, CDR1 is SGHKS and CDR2 is YYEKEE (reference sequence). V trimming: 4 bases; J trimming: 8 bases; junction bases outside the gene matches: 4. This CDR3 is CASSRTGGDEKLFF. Written as DNA, the CDR3 is TGTGCCAGCAGCAGGACAGGGGGCGACGAAAAACTGTTTTTT.